This T cell receptor (beta chain) comes out of a study of blood T cell repertoires in COVID-19 (dated by TCRdb to 2019 to 2021). A note on the overall study: Samples covering the acute and convalescent phases of COVID-19 were provided by collaborators in the United States, Italy and Spain. A de-identified subject ID, COVID-19 status, age in years and sex were almost always included in the sample metadata. The repertoires were released in a freely available public database meant as a resource for research on the immune response to SARS-CoV-2. The material from the prospective study consisted of cDNA or gDNA derived from T cells, B-cell-depleted T cells, or PBMCs. The samples were drawn from the first 160 participants of the ongoing ImmuneRACE study and from 1,254 subjects provided by 6 global collaborators. Where HLA class I and class II types were available, the types were taken from metadata supplied by the sample provider, not from assay-based typing. Subjects who had been exposed to COVID-19, were actively infected with it, or had recovered from it provided the deeply sampled blood TCRbeta repertoires that made up the dataset. General findings and caveats noted by the study authors: The amount of clinical and demographic metadata varied by source and participant and was provided uncurated.

TCRbeta CDR3 regions were amplified from genomic DNA using the immunoSEQ Assay, a bias-controlled multiplex PCR. The authors' pipeline ran thus. Nucleated cell counts per sample were estimated from amplification of reference gene primers within the assay. To quantify the absolute abundance of each unique TCRbeta CDR3 rearrangement, sequence reads were collapsed and filtered. For each sample, productive Simpson clonality was calculated as the square root of Simpson's diversity index over productive rearrangements. TCRdb took over this immuneACCESS table, retaining in-frame rearrangements with V and J assigned. Such tables are incomplete; in checked studies, under half of the missing clones stem from an unresolved V gene, and the remainder is unexplained. From that table come the V and J calls and clone size; the DNA was used to work out D and trimming. Across this sample there are 200,000 to 250,000 clones, with approximately 83% seen only once. The ten largest clones represent about 1.3% of the sample.

Here V drops 6 bases and J drops 5 bases, and the junction holds 8 bases not matched to any gene. CDR1 and CDR2 are read off the germline V gene (reference sequence) as LNHDA and SQIVND. The CDR3 measures 14 amino acids from cysteine to phenylalanine. The kept DNA is CDR3 alone, 42 bases in frame from the first base. Concerning this clone: It lacks a known antigen. No base qualities exist here, and no much larger clone lies one base off it.

One collaborating source in Seattle enrolled patients while the patients were actively infected and followed the patients over time throughout the course of disease. Whole blood was collected in K2EDTA tubes by collaborating institutions according to the institutions' own protocols. For TCRbeta analysis, collaborators shipped samples in one of three forms: frozen whole blood, isolated PBMCs, or DNA extracted from either of those sample types. Source material: peripheral blood. The clonotype was recovered from a woman in her 30s with COVID-19, enrolled during active disease. The sequence joins TRBV19 to TRBJ1-1, and 8 junctional nucleotides match TRBD1. The base sequence is TGTGCCAGTAGACGGGTGGACAGGGAGACTGAAGCTTTCTTT. The translation is CASRRVDRETEAFF. Here the CDR3 is joined to the reference TRBV19 and TRBJ1-1 genes, and the full variable domain is: DGGITQSPKYLFRKEGQNVTLSCEQNLNHDAMYWYRQDPGQGLRLIYYSQIVNDFQKGDIAEGYSVSREKKESFPLTVTSAQKNPTAFYLCASRRVDRETEAFFGQGTRLTVV.